Listed below are T cell receptor beta chains from one sample, sequenced in a study of T-cell reconstitution after alpha-beta-depleted transplantation in children. TCRdb recomputed calls from the PCR reads with MiXCR, one row per CDR3 protein. The data contain about 400,000 distinct CDR3 sequences, 16% of them singletons. The sequencing here drew on PBMCs, mostly from graft donor cells, taken 360 days after TCRalphabeta/CD19-depleted stem cell transplant. The receptors were gathered from a boy younger than two who had a stem cell transplant for Wiskott-Aldrich syndrome, so the T cells may come from the graft donor. Both conserved end residues are part of each CDR3.

j_call: TRBJ2-7
v_call: TRBV12-3/TRBV12-4
cdr3_aa: CASSLRLPLLSYEQYF

j_call: TRBJ2-7
v_call: TRBV20-1
cdr3_aa: CSAPRESGRSDEQYF

j_call: TRBJ2-5
v_call: TRBV3-1
cdr3_aa: CASSPHPGTQYF

j_call: TRBJ2-3
v_call: TRBV5-1
cdr3_aa: CASSFDRFLSDTQYF

j_call: TRBJ2-7
v_call: TRBV9
cdr3_aa: CASSVGGTGVHEQYF

j_call: TRBJ1-1
v_call: TRBV5-1
cdr3_aa: CASSLAAWNTEAFF

j_call: TRBJ2-1
v_call: TRBV6-5
cdr3_aa: CASSSTGGAYNEQFF

j_call: TRBJ2-1
v_call: TRBV7-9
cdr3_aa: CASSPVDRDEQFF

j_call: TRBJ2-3
v_call: TRBV19
cdr3_aa: CASKREWLTDTQYF

j_call: TRBJ2-6
v_call: TRBV4-1
cdr3_aa: CASSQGWTGWVSGANVLTF

j_call: TRBJ2-1
v_call: TRBV6-2/TRBV6-3
cdr3_aa: CATRDSRASGVYNEQFF

j_call: TRBJ1-2
v_call: TRBV5-1
cdr3_aa: CASSSDRANYGYTF

j_call: TRBJ1-6
v_call: TRBV3-1
cdr3_aa: CASSQGRLNSPLHF

j_call: TRBJ2-2
v_call: TRBV3-1
cdr3_aa: CASSHVYPNTGELFF

j_call: TRBJ2-1
v_call: TRBV5-1
cdr3_aa: CASSPGTPAYNEQFF

j_call: TRBJ2-5
v_call: TRBV20-1
cdr3_aa: CSASGTSGSQQTQYF

j_call: TRBJ1-3
v_call: TRBV20-1
cdr3_aa: CSARGWGYGNTIYF

j_call: TRBJ2-5
v_call: TRBV20-1
cdr3_aa: CSALGGIQETQYF

j_call: TRBJ2-1
v_call: TRBV28
cdr3_aa: CASSPGDAYNEQFF

j_call: TRBJ2-1
v_call: TRBV28
cdr3_aa: CASSSFIGTGLSSYNEQFF

j_call: TRBJ2-6
v_call: TRBV12-3/TRBV12-4
cdr3_aa: CASSSGQGYSGANVLTF

j_call: TRBJ2-2
v_call: TRBV6-2/TRBV6-3
cdr3_aa: CASSYSTSGFNTGELFF